The sequence of this T cell receptor (beta chain) was determined in a study of technical replicates of blood from a handful of donors. Method: immunoSEQ multiplex PCR; TCRdb's copy keeps in-frame clones and lacks some. The table includes about 81,000 clones, approximately 78% detected once. The receptor was derived from a human donor in good health. Some clones in this sample may be carry-over from other donors' samples. Sequencing was done on a sample of PBMCs.

Here the CDR3 DNA reads TGTGCCAGCAGCTTAGTAGCGGGCTCCTACGAGCAGTACTTC. Encoded protein: CASSLVAGSYEQYF. The V and J genes are TRBV7-2 and TRBJ2-7; 7 bases are a match to TRBD2. Germline CDR1 reads SGHTA; CDR2 reads FQGNSA. J was trimmed by 0 bases and V by 1 base; bases with no gene match: 0. There are 14 residues in the CDR3.